Following are 19 T cell receptor beta chains from one sample sequenced in a study of blood T cell dynamics during melanoma immunotherapy. Regarding time point: pre-treatment baseline. Only in-frame clones appear in the TCRdb table, and some are missing; sequencing was by immunoSEQ multiplex PCR. The table records around 12,000 clones, around 84% of them present only once. This material consisted of blood, taken from a patient treated with checkpoint blockade. Source of these receptors: a human donor with melanoma.

The V gene is TRBV6-5, the J gene TRBJ1-6; 8 positions agree with TRBD1. V was clipped by 7 bases and J by 7 bases; unmatched bases: 3. Per germline, CDR1 MNHEY and CDR2 SVGAGI. The CDR3 is 13 residues long. The CDR3 DNA sequence: TGTGCCAGCAATGACAGGGGAAATTCACCCCTCCACTTT. Translation gives CASNDRGNSPLHF.

This clone was seen once. CDR3 protein: CASSYLSGVETQYF. Written as DNA, the CDR3 is TGTGCCAGCAGCTACCTCTCGGGGGTGGAGACCCAGTACTTC. This chain links TRBV7-9 with TRBJ2-5; a weak D match, TRBD2 (6 bases). V was pared by 4 bases and J by 5 bases, with 14 bases between. CDR1 is SEHNR, CDR2 FQNEAQ, per germline (reference sequence). The CDR3 loop spans 14 amino acids.

V usage is TRBV14 and J usage is TRBJ1-1; TRBD1 is a possible D gene (5 bases). Trimming removed 1 base from V and 4 bases from J, with 10 bases in between. This CDR3 has 14 amino acids. In germline, CDR1 is SGHDN, CDR2 FVKESK. CDR3 sequence (DNA): TGTGCCAGCAGCCAAGTAACGGGGCGCACTGAAGCTTTCTTT. Its protein product is CASSQVTGRTEAFF.

V and J are TRBV5-1 and TRBJ2-5; perhaps TRBD1 as D (8 bases). With the DNA end fitting TRBJ2-7 better, the J assignment may be wrong. Germline assignment: CDR1 SGHRS and CDR2 YFSETQ. This CDR3 spans 15 amino acids. The DNA of the CDR3 is TGCGCCAGCAGCTCGGAGCGGGACAGGAGTTACGAGCAGTACTTC. It codes for CASSSERDRSYEQYF.

The J gene is TRBJ2-6, the V gene TRBV7-2; 9 nucleotides line up with TRBD1. The CDR3 sequence is 16 residues long. Germline trimming cut 6 bases from V and 0 bases from J; bases unmatched to any gene: 3. Per the germline V gene, CDR1 is SGHTA and CDR2 is FQGNSA. CDR3 nucleotides: TGTGCCAGCAGGCCGACAGGGGGCTCTGGGGCCAACGTCCTGACTTTC. Its protein is CASRPTGGSGANVLTF.

The chain carries TRBV7-9 and TRBJ1-6; 7 nucleotides align to TRBD1. With V trimmed by 6 bases and J by 5 bases, 4 bases remained unmatched. CDR1 is SEHNR and CDR2 is FQNEAQ in the germline V gene (reference sequence). The CDR3 has 14 residues. The CDR3 here is CASRQGQDNSPLHF. In nucleotides, the CDR3 is TGTGCCAGCAGGCAAGGACAGGATAATTCACCCCTCCACTTT. Supplemented by reference TRBV7-9 and TRBJ1-6, the full variable domain reads DTGVSQNPRHKITKRGQNVTFRCDPISEHNRLYWYRQTLGQGPEFLTYFQNEAQLEKSRLLSDRFSAERPKGSFSTLEIQRTEQGDSAMYLCASRQGQDNSPLHFGNGTRLTVT.

The chain combines TRBV5-4 with TRBJ2-6; D gene unclear. V shed 4 bases and J shed 0 bases, with 11 bases lying between them. The V gene's germline CDR1 is SGHNT and CDR2 YYREEE (reference sequence). CDR3 length: 16 residues. CDR3 in DNA: TGTGCCAGCAGCCCAACAATCGTCTCTGGGGCCAACGTCCTGACTTTC. This translates into CASSPTIVSGANVLTF.

The rearrangement links TRBV9 to TRBJ2-1, with 7 bases identical to TRBD2. The J segment lost 8 bases and the V segment lost 2 bases, leaving 19 bases of the junction unmatched. The CDR3 consists of 18 residues. Germline-derived CDR1 and CDR2 are SGDLS and YYNGEE. CDR3 nucleotide sequence: TGTGCCAGCAGCGTTTTTGCTGGGGAAGGCGGGAGTGTCTATGAGCAGTTCTTC. This sequence encodes CASSVFAGEGGSVYEQFF.

This sequence joins TRBV6-5 and TRBJ2-3; a possible D gene is TRBD2 (6 bases). Germline CDR1 and CDR2: MNHEY and SVGAGI. This CDR3 has 14 residues. V lost 2 bases, J lost 4 bases, and 10 bases lay in between. As DNA, the CDR3 is TGTGCCAGCAGTTACGAGGTAGCGGCAGATACGCAGTATTTT. It specifies CASSYEVAADTQYF.

A note on this clone: Sequence at one end of the junction differs from germline and may be a read error. The CDR3, as DNA: TGTGCTAGCAGTCCCGGGGTCGGGCTGCAGTTCTTC. Encoded protein: CASSPGVGLQFF. J is TRBJ2-1 and V is TRBV7-7; maybe TRBD2 (5 bases). Germline lookup yields CDR1 SSHAT and CDR2 FNYEAQ (reference sequence). CDR3 size: 12 residues. The variable domain in full, with the rest retrieved from reference TRBV7-7 and TRBJ2-1, is GAGVSQSPRYKVTKRGQDVTLRCDPISSHATLYWYQQALGQGPEFLTYFNYEAQPDKSGLPSDRFSAERPEGSISTLTIQRTEQRDSAMYRCASSPGVGLQFFGPGTRLTVL.

The chain recombines TRBV11-2 with TRBJ1-1; the D is unclear. CDR3 length: 13 residues. Germline values: CDR1 SGHAT, CDR2 FQNNGV. Trimming stripped 7 bases from V and 0 bases from J, with 9 bases between. CDR3 sequence (DNA): TGTGCCAGCACCCTAGAATTGAACACTGAAGCTTTCTTT. Amino acid sequence: CASTLELNTEAFF.

V gene TRBV19 combines with J gene TRBJ2-3, with D maybe TRBD2 (5 bases). V gave up 0 bases and J gave up 3 bases, with 7 bases separating them. The length of the CDR3 is 14 residues. CDR1 and CDR2 from the germline V gene are LNHDA and SQIVND (reference sequence). The CDR3 sequence is CASSIDRGTDTQYF. In DNA, the CDR3 is TGTGCCAGTAGTATAGATCGCGGGACAGATACGCAGTATTTT.

The chain has TRBV6-1 and TRBJ2-5; TRBD2 is a possible D gene (7 bases). The CDR3 length is 13 residues. The V end lost 8 bases, the J end lost 4 bases, and 14 bases lay between the germline ends. From germline, CDR1 is MNHNS and CDR2 SASEGT. In DNA, the CDR3 is TGTGCCAGCGGCGGCGGGGGCGGAGAGACCCAGTACTTC. Encoded protein: CASGGGGGETQYF.

The chain has TRBV5-6 and TRBJ1-2; D is unresolved. V gave up 0 bases and J gave up 6 bases, with 12 bases separating them. The germline CDR1 and CDR2 sequences are SGHDT and YYEEEE. The CDR3 covers 14 residues. The CDR3 bases are TGTGCCAGCAGCTTGGGTAGGGCCCTAGATGGCTACACCTTC. This sequence encodes CASSLGRALDGYTF.

V and J are TRBV4-3 and TRBJ2-5, with a possible D match to TRBD1 (5 bases). Trimming shortened V by 4 bases and J by 5 bases, and 17 bases separated the two germline ends. The germline gives CDR1 LGHNA, CDR2 YSLEER. The CDR3 is 15 amino acids. The CDR3 region has the DNA TGCGCCAGCAGCCCTCCCGTGGCAGGGTCGGAGACCCAGTACTTC. This sequence encodes CASSPPVAGSETQYF.

This clone was observed a few times. V usage is TRBV5-1 and J usage is TRBJ1-1; D unclear. This CDR3 is 14 amino acids long. The ends were cut back, 0 bases at V and 4 bases at J, with 10 bases in the middle. Looked up from germline, CDR1 is SGHRS and CDR2 is YFSETQ. CDR3 region: CASSLVLPGTEAFF. The DNA for the CDR3 is TGCGCCAGCAGCTTGGTTCTCCCAGGCACTGAAGCTTTCTTT.

This clone came up once. This chain joins TRBV18 and TRBJ2-1; 9 nucleotides match TRBD1. CDR3 size: 15 residues. Germline CDR1 reads KGHSH; CDR2 reads LQKENI. J lost 7 bases, V lost 6 bases, and 10 bases had no gene match. For the CDR3, the DNA is TGTGCCAGCTCTTACCGGGACAGGGTTTGGAATGAGCAGTTCTTC. Translating it yields CASSYRDRVWNEQFF.

The chain joins TRBV23-1 to TRBJ2-1; 12 positions agree with TRBD2. TRBV23-1 qualifies as an ORF whose function is uncertain. The ends lost 0 bases at V and 6 bases at J; junction bases unmatched: 0. The CDR3 has 15 residues. CDR3 nucleotide sequence: TGCGCCAGCAGTCAATCGGGACTAGCGGGCAATGAGCAGTTCTTC. This gives the protein CASSQSGLAGNEQFF.

The V gene is TRBV9, the J gene TRBJ2-7, with D possibly being TRBD2 (6 bases). Germline CDR1 reads SGDLS; CDR2 reads YYNGEE. V gave up 4 bases and J gave up 9 bases, with 23 bases separating them. There are 15 residues in the CDR3. The CDR3 coding sequence is TGTGCCAGCAGCACCCGGGGGTTAGCGGATCGCCGGCAGTACTTC. The encoded protein is CASSTRGLADRRQYF.